These 14 T cell receptor beta chains share one sample of origin, sequenced in a study of shared clonotypes between healthy human individuals. Measured with immunoSEQ multiplex PCR; TCRdb has only the in-frame clones, and not every one. This sample carries over a million clones, 95% to 97% of them seen once, and the ten largest clones take approximately 1.1%. Source material: naive CD4+ T cells sorted from blood. Subset indicated: CD45RA+ positively selected. The origin of the receptors is a man aged 25-40 years in good health.

The chain couples TRBV27 to TRBJ1-2; D gene unclear. Trimming took 3 bases from V and 0 from J, leaving 5 bases between them. CDR3 size: 13 residues. Germline CDR1 reads MNHEY; CDR2 reads SMNVEV (reference sequence). The CDR3 DNA is TGTGCCAGCAGTTTCGGAGCTAACTATGGCTACACCTTC. This sequence encodes CASSFGANYGYTF.

V usage is TRBV18 and J usage is TRBJ2-7; 11 positions agree with TRBD2. The J segment lost 3 bases and the V segment lost 1 base, leaving 8 bases of the junction unmatched. This CDR3 comprises 17 residues. The germline V gene encodes CDR1 KGHSH and CDR2 LQKENI. The CDR3 DNA sequence: TGTGCCAGCTCACCACGGCGGGTGGGACTAGCGGACTACGAGCAGTACTTC. The encoded protein is CASSPRRVGLADYEQYF.

The CDR3 here is CASSLNSGPTDTQYF. CDR3 bases: TGTGCCAGCAGTTTAAATAGCGGCCCCACAGATACGCAGTATTTT. The chain links TRBV27 to TRBJ2-3; a possible D gene is TRBD2 (6 bases). The CDR3 consists of 15 residues. CDR1 and CDR2 (germline): MNHEY, SMNVEV (reference sequence). Trimming took 2 bases from V and 2 from J, leaving 11 bases between them.

The chain is built from TRBV28 and TRBJ2-5; TRBD1 matches at 10 bases. J lost 2 bases, V lost 6 bases, and 6 bases had no gene match. The CDR3 covers 15 residues. The germline gives CDR1 MDHEN, CDR2 SYDVKM. CDR3 in amino acids: CASSLDRGRQETQYF. The CDR3 coding sequence is TGTGCCAGCAGCCTAGACAGGGGGCGGCAAGAGACCCAGTACTTC.

The V gene is TRBV6-5, the J gene TRBJ2-2, with D uncertain. The germline CDR1 and CDR2 sequences are MNHEY and SVGAGI. The CDR3 totals 14 residues. V dropped 2 bases and J dropped 1 base, with 5 bases sitting between them. This chain's CDR3 is CASSYDLNTGELFF. DNA for the CDR3: TGTGCCAGCAGTTACGATTTGAACACCGGGGAGCTGTTTTTT.

On this clone itself: The same CDR3 arises from other DNA sequences in this sample as well. This rearrangement joins TRBV29-1 to TRBJ2-3; D not resolved. Germline V gives CDR1 SQVTM, CDR2 ANQGSEA. The CDR3 consists of 10 residues. V was pared by 5 bases and J by 1 base, with 1 base between. As DNA, the CDR3 is TGCAGCGTTCGCACAGATACGCAGTATTTT. Translating it yields CSVRTDTQYF.

This clone has a single count. This rearrangement joins TRBV5-1 to TRBJ2-7; TRBD2 aligns across 13 bases. V shed 4 bases, J shed 4 bases, and the junction held 5 bases outside the gene matches. The CDR3 extends over 15 amino acids. Germline V CDR1 and CDR2: SGHRS, YFSETQ. This CDR3 reads CASSDGLAGVYEQYF. CDR3 DNA sequence: TGCGCCAGCAGCGATGGACTAGCGGGAGTTTACGAGCAGTACTTC.

V gene TRBV9 combines with J gene TRBJ2-2; 7 nucleotides match TRBD2. The ends lost 0 bases at V and 7 bases at J; junction bases unmatched: 9. CDR1 is SGDLS, CDR2 YYNGEE, per germline. The CDR3 extends over 16 amino acids. CDR3 coding DNA: TGTGCCAGCAGCGTAGTGGGCGGGAGCCTAGGCGGGGAGCTGTTTTTT. Amino acids: CASSVVGGSLGGELFF.

The chain employs TRBV11-3 and TRBJ2-7; D possibly uses TRBD1 or TRBD2 (5 bases each). The CDR3 is 12 amino acids. Trimming removed 8 bases at V and 4 bases at J, with 12 bases between. Germline V lookup: CDR1 SGHNT, CDR2 YENEEA. This CDR3 is CASGRDEYEQYF. Written as DNA, the CDR3 is TGTGCCAGCGGTCGGGACGAATACGAGCAGTACTTC.

The chain is built from TRBV5-1 and TRBJ2-7, with D uncertain. The germline gives CDR1 SGHRS, CDR2 YFSETQ. The CDR3 is made up of 13 amino acids. The V and J ends lost 0 bases and 5 bases respectively, with 9 bases between them. The CDR3 coding sequence is TGCGCCAGCAGCTTGGACAGTTTTGACGAGCAGTACTTC. This gives the protein CASSLDSFDEQYF.

The chain carries TRBV5-4 and TRBJ1-5; perhaps TRBD1 as D (5 bases). Germline loops: CDR1 SGHNT, CDR2 YYREEE (reference sequence). CDR3 size: 16 residues. V was trimmed by 0 bases and J by 7 bases, leaving 17 bases between them. The CDR3 loop reads CASSLGGDLPIQPQHF. Here the CDR3 DNA reads TGTGCCAGCAGCTTGGGAGGGGACCTGCCCATCCAGCCCCAGCATTTT.

The rearrangement links TRBV10-3 to TRBJ2-3, with a weak D call TRBD2 (6 bases). This CDR3 has 15 amino acids. V was cut by 2 bases and J by 6 bases, with 15 bases left in between. Germline CDR1 ENHRY, CDR2 SYGVKD. In DNA, the CDR3 is TGTGCCATCAGTGAGGGAGGGAGAGGGTGGGATACGCAGTATTTT. It encodes CAISEGGRGWDTQYF.

The CDR3 loop reads CASSAQGRSTDTQYF. CDR3 nucleotide sequence: TGTGCCAGCAGCGCCCAGGGAAGAAGCACAGATACGCAGTATTTT. V and J are TRBV6-1 and TRBJ2-3, with a tentative D call TRBD1 (5 bases). The length of the CDR3 is 15 residues. Germline V gives CDR1 MNHNS, CDR2 SASEGT. V lost 6 bases to trimming and J lost 0 bases, with 13 bases between them.

The chain carries TRBV7-3 and TRBJ2-1; D gene ambiguous. Germline V gives CDR1 SGHTA, CDR2 FQGTGA. This CDR3 is 14 amino acids long. V lost 7 bases, J lost 8 bases, and 18 bases lay in between. CDR3 nucleotides: TGTGCCAGCAACTTTTTTCCTAGTGGAGATGAGCAGTTCTTC. Its translation: CASNFFPSGDEQFF. Combining the CDR3 with reference TRBV7-3 and TRBJ2-1 gives the whole variable domain GAGVSQTPSNKVTEKGKYVELRCDPISGHTALYWYRQSLGQGPEFLIYFQGTGAADDSGLPNDRFFAVRPEGSVSTLKIQRTERGDSAVYLCASNFFPSGDEQFFGPGTRLTVL.